These 31 T cell receptor beta chains share one sample of origin, sequenced in a study of PD-1 and CTLA-4 blockade in melanoma. The method was immunoSEQ multiplex PCR; TCRdb's version includes in-frame clones alone and lacks a portion of them. The sample includes fewer than 20,000 clones, 70% of them seen just once. This sample comprised CD8+ T cells from peripheral blood, obtained from a patient given anti-PD-1 treatment. These receptors were collected from a human donor with melanoma.

V gene TRBV7-8 combines with J gene TRBJ1-4; D is unresolved. In germline, CDR1 is SGHVS, CDR2 FQNEAQ. The ends were cut back, 5 bases at V and 6 bases at J, with 19 bases in the middle. This CDR3 has 16 amino acids. The CDR3 DNA is TGTGCCAGCAGCCATTCCTTTACAGTATTAGATGAAAAACTGTTTTTT. Encoded protein: CASSHSFTVLDEKLFF.

The chain couples TRBV5-4 to TRBJ1-1; possibly TRBD1 for D (5 bases). Trimming cost V 4 bases and J 1 base, with 8 bases left between them. In germline, CDR1 is SGHNT, CDR2 YYREEE (reference sequence). The CDR3 covers 13 residues. The CDR3, as DNA: TGTGCCAGCAGCGATCAGGGGAACACTGAAGCTTTCTTT. Translated: CASSDQGNTEAFF. Full variable domain (outside the CDR3, taken from reference TRBV5-4 and TRBJ1-1): ETGVTQSPTHLIKTRGQQVTLRCSSQSGHNTVSWYQQALGQGPQFIFQYYREEENGRGNFPPRFSGLQFPNYSSELNVNALELDDSALYLCASSDQGNTEAFFGQGTRLTVV.

This clone was recorded only once. CDR3 sequence: CASSYSKGGKLFF. The DNA for the CDR3 is TGTGCCAGCAGTTACTCGAAGGGAGGAAAACTGTTTTTT. The chain is built from TRBV6-5 and TRBJ1-4; D unresolved. CDR1 MNHEY and CDR2 SVGAGI come from the germline V gene. The V end lost 0 bases, the J end lost 10 bases, and 9 bases lay between the germline ends. The CDR3 loop spans 13 amino acids.

This chain connects TRBV25-1 to TRBJ1-4; no clear D gene. V lost 1 base and J lost 4, with 7 bases in between. The germline V gene has CDR1 MGHDK and CDR2 SYGVNS. There are 14 residues in the CDR3. CDR3 DNA sequence: TGTGCCAGCAGTGAATTAGGGAATAATGAAAAACTGTTTTTT. It codes for CASSELGNNEKLFF.

This chain connects TRBV19 to TRBJ1-1; D remains ambiguous. Germline V gene sequence: CDR1 LNHDA, CDR2 SQIVND (reference sequence). Trimming took off 6 bases at V and 1 base at J, with 18 bases between the two ends. The CDR3 is 16 residues long. The CDR3 is CASRRPTETGNTEAFF. DNA of the CDR3: TGTGCCAGTAGGCGGCCGACTGAGACGGGGAACACTGAAGCTTTCTTT.

This chain links TRBV5-4 with TRBJ2-1; 8 bases map to TRBD1. The trim removed 10 bases at V and 5 bases at J, leaving 11 bases unmatched. Germline CDR1 SGHNT, CDR2 YYREEE (reference sequence). The length of the CDR3 is 14 residues. The CDR3 loop is CAVGGGQGDNEQFF. The CDR3 DNA reads as TGTGCCGTCGGTGGCGGACAGGGAGACAATGAGCAGTTCTTC.

The V call is TRBV3-1 (or the pseudogene TRBV3-2), the J call TRBJ2-7; a possible D gene is TRBD2 (6 bases). The germline CDR1 and CDR2 sequences are LGHDT and YNNKEL (reference sequence). The V and J ends lost 0 bases and 7 bases respectively, with 16 bases between them. CDR3 length equals 15 residues. In DNA, the CDR3 is TGTGCCAGCAGCCAAGAGGGGCTAGCGCCTCGGGAGCAGTACTTC. This translates into CASSQEGLAPREQYF.

This clone was recorded once. V is TRBV14 and J is TRBJ1-1; no clear D gene. V lost 5 bases and J 1 base, leaving 11 bases between the germline ends. The CDR3 contains 14 residues. Germline V CDR1 and CDR2: SGHDN, FVKESK. In DNA, the CDR3 is TGTGCCAGCAGCTTGAGCGCAGGGAACACTGAAGCTTTCTTT. This gives the protein CASSLSAGNTEAFF. The full variable domain, in which reference TRBV14 and TRBJ1-1 provide the parts outside the CDR3, is EAGVTQFPSHSVIEKGQTVTLRCDPISGHDNLYWYRRVMGKEIKFLLHFVKESKQDESGMPNNRFLAERTGGTYSTLKVQPAELEDSGVYFCASSLSAGNTEAFFGQGTRLTVV.

J is TRBJ1-2 and V is TRBV5-6; no firm D call. Trimming removed 6 bases at V and 6 bases at J, with 18 bases between. Germline CDR1 SGHDT, CDR2 YYEEEE. The length of the CDR3 is 14 residues. The CDR3 nucleotides read TGTGCCAGCACCTCTGAGCTCCGTTTGGATGGCTACACCTTC. Protein sequence: CASTSELRLDGYTF.

This clone was seen a single time. This chain uses TRBV2 with TRBJ1-3; D is unresolved. CDR1 is SNHLY, CDR2 FYNNEI, per germline. This CDR3 region has 18 residues. V was shortened by 10 bases and J by 0 bases, with 25 bases between the two germline ends. The CDR3 region is CATRSRWSDRDSGNTIYF. The CDR3 DNA reads TGTGCCACCCGTAGTAGGTGGTCGGATAGGGACTCTGGAAACACCATATATTTT.

This chain connects TRBV27 to TRBJ2-1; no reliable D call. This CDR3 has 14 amino acids. V was clipped by 2 bases and J by 4 bases, with 9 bases between them. Germline lookup yields CDR1 MNHEY and CDR2 SMNVEV (reference sequence). CDR3 in amino acids: CASSLQARYNEQFF. The CDR3 DNA reads as TGTGCCAGCAGTTTACAGGCTCGATACAATGAGCAGTTCTTC.

The chain uses TRBV14 and TRBJ2-2, with D perhaps matching TRBD2 (5 bases). The CDR3 spans 13 residues. CDR1 and CDR2 from the germline V gene are SGHDN and FVKESK. V was trimmed by 9 bases and J by 0 bases, leaving 8 bases between them. DNA of the CDR3: TGTGCCAGTCGGGGAACGAACACCGGGGAGCTGTTTTTT. It translates to CASRGTNTGELFF. Variable domain in full (rest from reference TRBV14 and TRBJ2-2): EAGVTQFPSHSVIEKGQTVTLRCDPISGHDNLYWYRRVMGKEIKFLLHFVKESKQDESGMPNNRFLAERTGGTYSTLKVQPAELEDSGVYFCASRGTNTGELFFGEGSRLTVL.

This clone was counted a few times. The rearrangement links TRBV11-2 to TRBJ1-1; no firm D call. The germline V gene encodes CDR1 SGHAT and CDR2 FQNNGV. V was shortened by 1 base and J by 5 bases, with 5 bases between the two germline ends. The CDR3 covers 12 residues. CDR3 coding DNA: TGTGCCAGCAGCTTAGGCATAACTGAAGCTTTCTTT. It encodes CASSLGITEAFF.

The rearrangement joins TRBV5-8 to TRBJ1-2; unclear D gene. Trimming stripped 4 bases from V and 4 bases from J, with 8 bases between. Looked up from germline, CDR1 is SGHTS and CDR2 is YDEGEE. This CDR3 comprises 12 residues. DNA for the CDR3: TGTGCCAGCAGCCTTGGGATCTATGGCTACACCTTC. Protein sequence: CASSLGIYGYTF.

This clone was counted once. The genes are TRBV29-1 and TRBJ2-2; 9 bases align to TRBD2. Per germline, CDR1 SQVTM and CDR2 ANQGSEA. This CDR3 is 16 amino acids long. The trim removed 2 bases at V and 1 base at J, leaving 5 bases unmatched. The CDR3 spells CSVELAGKGNTGELFF. In DNA form, the CDR3 reads TGCAGCGTTGAACTAGCGGGAAAGGGGAACACCGGGGAGCTGTTTTTT.

The chain has TRBV4-1 and TRBJ2-5, with 7 bases matching TRBD1. The germline V gene encodes CDR1 MGHRA and CDR2 YSYEKL. Losses at the gene ends were 8 bases for V and 5 bases for J; bases not matched to a gene: 11. The CDR3 loop spans 14 amino acids. CDR3 DNA: TGCGCCAGCTCCAAAGCAGGGGGATTGGAGACCCAGTACTTC. Its protein product is CASSKAGGLETQYF.

This clone turned up a few times. V usage is TRBV7-8 and J usage is TRBJ1-6, with D perhaps TRBD1 (6 bases). Trimming removed 0 bases from V and 6 bases from J, with 12 bases in between. The germline V gene has CDR1 SGHVS and CDR2 FQNEAQ. This CDR3 is 16 amino acids long. The chain's CDR3 is CASSLAQGLGNSPLHF. The CDR3 DNA reads as TGTGCCAGCAGCTTAGCGCAGGGGTTGGGTAATTCACCCCTCCACTTT.

This rearrangement joins TRBV7-9 to TRBJ1-2; TRBD1 aligns across 7 bases. CDR1 is SEHNR, CDR2 FQNEAQ, per germline (reference sequence). V gave up 5 bases and J gave up 4 bases; unmatched junction bases: 10. CDR3 length: 15 amino acids. This chain's CDR3 is CASSRPDRDGYGYTF. In DNA, the CDR3 is TGTGCCAGCAGCAGACCTGACAGGGACGGCTATGGCTACACCTTC.

The chain carries TRBV9 and TRBJ2-5; the D gene is possibly TRBD1 (6 bases). Trimming removed 0 bases at V and 4 bases at J, with 16 bases between. Per the germline V gene, CDR1 is SGDLS and CDR2 is YYNGEE. The CDR3 has 16 residues. CDR3 amino acids: CASSVVDRSGRETQYF. Written as DNA, the CDR3 is TGTGCCAGCAGCGTAGTAGACAGGTCGGGAAGAGAGACCCAGTACTTC.

V is TRBV6-4 and J is TRBJ2-2, with D possibly matching TRBD1 (6 bases). The CDR3 is 13 amino acids. Germline V gene sequence: CDR1 MRHNA, CDR2 SNTAGT. V was cut by 6 bases and J by 3 bases, with 8 bases left in between. The CDR3 sequence is CASSYRDTGELFF. The CDR3 region has the DNA TGTGCCAGCAGCTACAGGGACACCGGGGAGCTGTTTTTT.

This clone was counted a few times. The chain carries TRBV27 and TRBJ1-5; D might be TRBD1 (5 bases). Trimming took off 6 bases at V and 2 bases at J, with 11 bases between the two ends. The CDR3 has 14 amino acids. From germline, CDR1 is MNHEY and CDR2 SMNVEV (reference sequence). In nucleotides, the CDR3 is TGTGCCAGCAGCCCGGGGGATGGCAATCAGCCCCAGCATTTT. Translating gives CASSPGDGNQPQHF.

The chain carries TRBV19 and TRBJ1-1; D gene unclear. Trimming took off 7 bases at V and 8 bases at J, with 11 bases between the two ends. Germline V gene sequence: CDR1 LNHDA, CDR2 SQIVND (reference sequence). This CDR3 has 11 amino acids. The CDR3 reads CASIASTEAFF. In DNA, the CDR3 is TGTGCCAGTATAGCCAGTACCGAAGCTTTCTTT.

V and J are TRBV6-5 and TRBJ2-1; the match to TRBD2 covers 9 bases. Trimming took 8 bases from V and 6 from J; bases not matched to a gene: 8. The CDR3 consists of 14 residues. The germline gives CDR1 MNHEY, CDR2 SVGAGI. In DNA form, the CDR3 reads TGTGCCAGCTCGCGGCTAGCGGGAACCAATGAGCAGTTCTTC. Its protein product is CASSRLAGTNEQFF.

V is TRBV2 and J is TRBJ2-1, with 13 bases aligning to TRBD2. The CDR3 runs 16 residues. V gave up 4 bases and J gave up 3 bases; unmatched junction bases: 3. In germline, CDR1 is SNHLY, CDR2 FYNNEI. DNA for the CDR3: TGTGCCAGCAGTGGGGGGACTAGCGGGGACTACAATGAGCAGTTCTTC. Protein product: CASSGGTSGDYNEQFF.

This clone showed up just a few times. Sequence at one end of the junction differs from germline and may be a read error. The chain's CDR3 is CASSSTGGPYNEQFF. CDR3 bases: TGTGCTAGCAGCTCGACAGGGGGCCCCTACAATGAGCAGTTCTTC. V gene TRBV7-7 combines with J gene TRBJ2-1; 10 nucleotides agree with TRBD1. CDR1 and CDR2 (germline): SSHAT, FNYEAQ (reference sequence). This CDR3 is 15 amino acids long.

The chain links TRBV4-1 to TRBJ2-7; D not certain. There are 14 residues in the CDR3. Trimming left V 1 base short and J 0 bases short, with 7 bases between. In germline, CDR1 is MGHRA, CDR2 YSYEKL. The CDR3 loop reads CASSQAPYSYEQYF. The CDR3 bases are TGCGCCAGCAGCCAAGCTCCGTACTCCTACGAGCAGTACTTC.

The chain recombines TRBV12-3 or TRBV12-4 with TRBJ1-2; TRBD1 might be the D (5 bases). The V end lost 6 bases, the J end lost 6 bases, and 11 bases lay between the germline ends. The CDR3 runs to 12 residues. The CDR3 sequence is CASSLTGDGYTF. The CDR3 coding sequence is TGTGCCAGCAGCCTGACGGGGGATGGCTACACCTTC.

The chain joins TRBV27 to TRBJ2-1; the match to TRBD2 covers 7 bases. Germline CDR1 and CDR2: MNHEY and SMNVEV (reference sequence). Unmatched junction bases numbered 1, after V lost 7 bases and J lost 1 base. This CDR3 is built from 13 residues. The CDR3 is CASIGRSYNEQFF. The CDR3 coding sequence is TGTGCCAGCATCGGGAGGTCCTACAATGAGCAGTTCTTC.

The J gene is TRBJ2-5, the V gene TRBV4-1; D might be TRBD1 (5 bases). This CDR3 is built from 15 residues. CDR1 is MGHRA, CDR2 YSYEKL, per germline. The V gene lost 1 base and the J gene lost 2 bases, with 11 bases spanning the gap. The CDR3 DNA follows: TGCGCCAGCAGCCAAGTGCTGACAGATCAAGAGACCCAGTACTTC. Translating gives CASSQVLTDQETQYF.

The V gene is TRBV27, the J gene TRBJ2-2, with 10 bases identical to TRBD2. The junction had 3 bases not matched to a gene; V was cut back by 4 bases and J by 4 bases. Per germline, CDR1 MNHEY and CDR2 SMNVEV (reference sequence). The CDR3 totals 15 residues. CDR3 protein: CASSYSGRRTGELFF. The CDR3 DNA is TGTGCCAGCAGTTATAGCGGGAGGCGCACCGGGGAGCTGTTTTTT.

J is TRBJ2-7 and V is TRBV4-2, with 10 bases that match TRBD1. CDR3 size: 15 residues. From germline, CDR1 is LGHNA and CDR2 YNFKEQ. V was clipped by 6 bases and J by 0 bases; unmatched bases: 5. In DNA form, the CDR3 reads TGTGCCAGCAGTTTCGGACAGGGGGTCTCCTACGAGCAGTACTTC. Translated, it gives CASSFGQGVSYEQYF.